This passage covers 2 T cell receptor beta chains from one sample sequenced in a study of Graves' ophthalmopathy and Graves' hyperthyroidism. CDR3 regions of TCR beta were amplified from RNA transcripts. First-round RT-PCR relied on HTBI primers, and a second-round multiplex PCR came next. A single record per CDR3 protein comes from TCRdb applying MiXCR to the multiplex PCR reads. The data hold approximately 500,000 distinct CDR3 sequences, with around 14% observed a single time. Sequencing input: blood. Receptors were obtained from a woman aged 25 to 39 with Graves' ophthalmopathy.

This clonotype was counted only a few times. The V call is TRBV7-2, the J call TRBJ2-1, with a weak D call TRBD2 (5 bases). Germline V gene sequence: CDR1 SGHTA, CDR2 FQGNSA. The CDR3 covers 15 residues. V was pared by 6 bases and J by 7 bases, with 19 bases between. As DNA, the CDR3 is TGTGCCAGCAGTTATTTTCCGGGGATGGGGAATGAGCAGTTCTTC. Translation: CASSYFPGMGNEQFF.

This clonotype was observed at least ten times. The V and J genes are TRBV20-1 and TRBJ2-5; D gene ambiguous. CDR3 length: 13 residues. Germline CDR1 and CDR2: DFQATT and SNEGSKA (reference sequence). V was pared by 1 base and J by 5 bases, with 11 bases between. Here the CDR3 DNA reads TGCAGTGCTAGAGGGCAGCTCAGCGAGACCCAGTACTTC. Translating gives CSARGQLSETQYF.